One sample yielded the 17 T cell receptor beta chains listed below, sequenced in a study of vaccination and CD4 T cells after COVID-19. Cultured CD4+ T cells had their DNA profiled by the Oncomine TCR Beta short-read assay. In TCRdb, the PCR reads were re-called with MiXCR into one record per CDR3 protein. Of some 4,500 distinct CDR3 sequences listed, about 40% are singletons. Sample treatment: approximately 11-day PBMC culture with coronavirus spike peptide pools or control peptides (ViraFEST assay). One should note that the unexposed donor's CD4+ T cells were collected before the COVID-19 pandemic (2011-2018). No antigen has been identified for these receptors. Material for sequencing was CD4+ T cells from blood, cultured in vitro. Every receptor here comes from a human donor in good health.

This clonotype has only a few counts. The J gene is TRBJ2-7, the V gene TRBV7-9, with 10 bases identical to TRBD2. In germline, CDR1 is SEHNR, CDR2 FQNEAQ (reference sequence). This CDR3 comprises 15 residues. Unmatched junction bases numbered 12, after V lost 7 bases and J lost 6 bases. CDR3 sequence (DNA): TGTGCCAGCATCCTAGCGGGGGCCTGGGTAGGCGAGCAGTACTTC. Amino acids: CASILAGAWVGEQYF.

The CDR3 spells CATSRELSRYEQYF. The CDR3 coding sequence is TGTGCCACCAGCAGAGAACTCTCACGTTACGAGCAGTACTTC. This sequence joins TRBV15 and TRBJ2-7, with D uncertain. The CDR3 covers 14 residues. Germline CDR1 LNHNV, CDR2 YYDKDF (reference sequence). V shed 0 bases and J shed 4 bases, with 10 bases lying between them.

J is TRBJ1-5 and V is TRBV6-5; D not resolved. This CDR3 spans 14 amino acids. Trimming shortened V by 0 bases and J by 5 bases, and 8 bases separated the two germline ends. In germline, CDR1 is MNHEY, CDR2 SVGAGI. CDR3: CASSYSGGDQPQHF. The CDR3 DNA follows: TGTGCCAGCAGTTACTCTGGCGGGGATCAGCCCCAGCATTTT.

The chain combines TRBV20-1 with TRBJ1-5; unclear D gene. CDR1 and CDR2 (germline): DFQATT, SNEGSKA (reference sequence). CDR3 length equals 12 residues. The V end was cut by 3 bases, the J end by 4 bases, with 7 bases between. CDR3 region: CSASQTNQPQHF. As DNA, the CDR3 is TGCAGTGCTAGTCAGACTAATCAGCCCCAGCATTTT.

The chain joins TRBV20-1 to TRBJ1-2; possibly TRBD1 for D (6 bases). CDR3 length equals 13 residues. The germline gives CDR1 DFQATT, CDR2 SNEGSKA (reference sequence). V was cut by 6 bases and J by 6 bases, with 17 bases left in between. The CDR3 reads CSALVQGIHGYTF. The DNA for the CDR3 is TGCAGTGCCTTGGTACAGGGTATCCATGGCTACACCTTC.

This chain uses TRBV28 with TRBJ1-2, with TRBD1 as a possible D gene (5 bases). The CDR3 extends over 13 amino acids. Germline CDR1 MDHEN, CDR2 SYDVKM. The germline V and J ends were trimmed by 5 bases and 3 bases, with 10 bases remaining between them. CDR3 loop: CASSPGTDYGYTF. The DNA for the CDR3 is TGTGCCAGCAGTCCAGGGACGGACTATGGCTACACCTTC.

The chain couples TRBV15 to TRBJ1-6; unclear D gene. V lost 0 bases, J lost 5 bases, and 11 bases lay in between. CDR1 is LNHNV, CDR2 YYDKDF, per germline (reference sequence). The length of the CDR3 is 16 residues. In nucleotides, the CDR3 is TGTGCCACCAGCAGAGATCTGGCACCAGATAATTCACCCCTCCACTTT. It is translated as CATSRDLAPDNSPLHF. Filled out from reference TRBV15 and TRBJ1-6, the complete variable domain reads DAMVIQNPRYQVTQFGKPVTLSCSQTLNHNVMYWYQQKSSQAPKLLFHYYDKDFNNEADTPDNFQSRRPNTSFCFLDIRSPGLGDTAMYLCATSRDLAPDNSPLHFGNGTRLTVT.

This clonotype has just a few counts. The CDR3 DNA sequence: TGTGCCAGCAGCAGTTCAGGGGACGAGCAGTACTTC. It codes for CASSSSGDEQYF. The chain carries TRBV7-9 and TRBJ2-7; possibly TRBD1 for D (6 bases). The CDR3 sequence is 12 residues long. With 5 bases removed from V and 5 bases from J, the gap between germline ends came to 10 bases. CDR1 and CDR2 from the germline V gene are SEHNR and FQNEAQ (reference sequence).

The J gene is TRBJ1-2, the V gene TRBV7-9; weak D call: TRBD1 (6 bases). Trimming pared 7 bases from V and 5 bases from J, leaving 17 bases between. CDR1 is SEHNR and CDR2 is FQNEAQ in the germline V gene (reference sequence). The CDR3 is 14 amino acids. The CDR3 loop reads CASNQQGATYGYTF. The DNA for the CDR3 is TGTGCCAGCAACCAACAGGGAGCAACTTATGGCTACACCTTC.

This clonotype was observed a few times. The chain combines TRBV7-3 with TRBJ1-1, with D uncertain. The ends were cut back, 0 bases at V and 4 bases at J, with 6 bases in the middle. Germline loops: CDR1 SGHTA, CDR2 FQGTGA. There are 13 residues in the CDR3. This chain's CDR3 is CASSLTLSTEAFF. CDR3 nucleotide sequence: TGTGCCAGCAGCTTAACACTGTCCACTGAAGCTTTCTTT.

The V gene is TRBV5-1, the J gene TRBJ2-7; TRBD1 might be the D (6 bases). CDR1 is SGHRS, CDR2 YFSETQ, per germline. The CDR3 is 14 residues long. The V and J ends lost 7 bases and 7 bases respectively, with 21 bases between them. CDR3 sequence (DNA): TGCGCCAGCGGACCAAGGACAGACGGCGGTGAGCAGTACTTC. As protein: CASGPRTDGGEQYF.

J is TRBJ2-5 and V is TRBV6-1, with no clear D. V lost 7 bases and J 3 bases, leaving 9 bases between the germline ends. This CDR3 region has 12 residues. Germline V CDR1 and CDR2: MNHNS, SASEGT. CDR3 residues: CASTPREETQYF. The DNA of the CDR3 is TGTGCCAGCACGCCGAGAGAAGAGACCCAGTACTTC.

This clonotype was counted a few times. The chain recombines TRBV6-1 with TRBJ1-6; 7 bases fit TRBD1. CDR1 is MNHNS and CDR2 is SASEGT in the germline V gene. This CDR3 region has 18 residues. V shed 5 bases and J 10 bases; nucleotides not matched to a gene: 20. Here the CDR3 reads CASSQLPPSQGGRSPLHF. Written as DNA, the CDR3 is TGTGCCAGCAGTCAACTTCCGCCCTCTCAGGGGGGCCGGTCACCCCTCCACTTT.

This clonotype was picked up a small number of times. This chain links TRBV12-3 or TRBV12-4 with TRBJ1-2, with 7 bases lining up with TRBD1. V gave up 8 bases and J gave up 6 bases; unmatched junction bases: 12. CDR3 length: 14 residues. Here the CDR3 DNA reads TGTGCCAGCTCCACCCAGGACAGGTATGATGGCTACACCTTC. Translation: CASSTQDRYDGYTF.

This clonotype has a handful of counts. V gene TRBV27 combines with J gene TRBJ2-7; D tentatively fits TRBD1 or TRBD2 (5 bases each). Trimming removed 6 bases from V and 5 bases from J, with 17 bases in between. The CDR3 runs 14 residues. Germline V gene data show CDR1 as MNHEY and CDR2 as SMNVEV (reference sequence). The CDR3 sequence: CASSLRREKNEQYF. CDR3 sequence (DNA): TGTGCCAGCAGCCTCCGCAGGGAGAAGAACGAGCAGTACTTC.

The CDR3 nucleotides are TGTGCCACCCGGGACAATCACTACGAGCAGTACTTC. As protein: CATRDNHYEQYF. The chain employs TRBV6-2 or TRBV6-3 and TRBJ2-7, with TRBD1 as a possible D gene (6 bases). V gave up 10 bases and J gave up 3 bases, with 13 bases separating them. Looked up from germline, CDR1 is MNHEY and CDR2 is SVGEGT. This CDR3 is 12 amino acids long.

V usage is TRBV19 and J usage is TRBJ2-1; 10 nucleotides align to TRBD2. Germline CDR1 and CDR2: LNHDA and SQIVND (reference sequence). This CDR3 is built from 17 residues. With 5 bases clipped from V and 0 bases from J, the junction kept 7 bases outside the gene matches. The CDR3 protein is CASSLSLAGSSYNEQFF. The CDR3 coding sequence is TGTGCCAGTAGTCTCTCACTAGCGGGGAGCTCCTACAATGAGCAGTTCTTC.